Listed below are T cell receptor beta chains from one sample, sequenced in a study of T-cell memory formation after mild COVID-19. TCRdb recomputed calls from the 5' RACE reads with MiXCR, one row per CDR3 protein. The sample lists fewer than 250,000 distinct CDR3 sequences, approximately 15% occurring once. The sample taken for sequencing was PBMCs or a T cell subset sorted from them (not recorded which). Receptor source: an adult woman who had mild COVID-19 (a few samples of this study predate the infection). Cell type and time point are not known. The conserved cysteine and the conserved F or W are not part of the CDR3 here. Size tells how often a clone was seen (once, few, many) or the class of an expanded clone, and some rows leave it out.

TRBV7-9	12	few	TRBJ2-5	ASSSWTGGKTQY
TRBV18	15	.	TRBJ2-3	ASSPLPLAGGEDTQY
TRBV6-5	12	.	TRBJ2-7	ASSYSGGIGEQY
TRBV10-3	11	.	TRBJ2-3	AISARERDTQY
TRBV5-1	10	many	TRBJ2-1	ASSFAQGSQF
TRBV4-2	14	few	TRBJ1-2	ASSQDPGPGNYGYT
TRBV20-1	12	few	TRBJ2-7	SARDLVSSYEQY
TRBV5-1	13	.	TRBJ2-1	ASSSLAGGRNEQF
TRBV12-3/TRBV12-4	14	.	TRBJ1-6	ASSSRTGPGNSPLH
TRBV7-2	13	few	TRBJ2-2	ASTMTSSNTGELF